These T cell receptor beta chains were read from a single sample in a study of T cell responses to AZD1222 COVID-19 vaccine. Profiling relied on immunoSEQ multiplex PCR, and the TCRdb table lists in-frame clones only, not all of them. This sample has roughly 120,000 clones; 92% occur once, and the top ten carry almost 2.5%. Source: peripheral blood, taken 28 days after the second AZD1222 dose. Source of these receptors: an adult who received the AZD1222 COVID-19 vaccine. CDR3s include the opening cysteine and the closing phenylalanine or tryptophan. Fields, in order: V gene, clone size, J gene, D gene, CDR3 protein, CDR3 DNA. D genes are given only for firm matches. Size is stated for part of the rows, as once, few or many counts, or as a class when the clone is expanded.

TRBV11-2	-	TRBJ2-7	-	CASSLVPSWGTGRGEQYF	TGTGCCAGCAGCTTAGTTCCCTCCTGGGGGACTGGCCGGGGAGAGCAGTACTTC
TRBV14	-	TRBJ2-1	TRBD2	CASSQLAGSSYNEQFF	TGTGCCAGCAGCCAACTAGCGGGGAGCTCCTACAATGAGCAGTTCTTC
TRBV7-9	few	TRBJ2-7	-	CASSLIRRGEQYF	TGTGCCAGCAGCTTGATCCGACGAGGCGAGCAGTACTTC
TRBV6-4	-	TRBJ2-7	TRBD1	CASTTGVGSYEQYF	TGTGCCAGCACGACAGGGGTGGGATCCTACGAGCAGTACTTC
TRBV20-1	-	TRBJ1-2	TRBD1	CSASDPQGASPYGYTF	TGCAGTGCTAGTGACCCCCAGGGGGCTTCACCTTATGGCTACACCTTC
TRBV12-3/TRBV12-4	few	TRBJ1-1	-	CASSLDRYTEAFF	TGTGCCAGCAGTTTGGACAGATACACTGAAGCTTTCTTT
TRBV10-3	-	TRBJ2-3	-	CAIRTPGQHTDTQYF	TGTGCCATCAGAACCCCGGGACAACACACAGATACGCAGTATTTT
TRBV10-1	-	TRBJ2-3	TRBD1	CASSEPGQGRDTQYF	TGCGCCAGCAGTGAGCCGGGACAGGGTAGAGATACGCAGTATTTT
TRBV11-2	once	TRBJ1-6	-	CASSLKRGQNSPLHF	TGTGCCAGCAGCTTAAAACGGGGACAAAATTCACCCCTCCACTTT
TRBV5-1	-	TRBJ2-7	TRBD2	CASSWRWGGYEQYF	TGCGCCAGCAGCTGGCGGTGGGGAGGGTACGAGCAGTACTTC
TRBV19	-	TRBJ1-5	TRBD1	CASYDRGGDQPQHF	TGTGCCAGTTACGACAGGGGCGGGGATCAGCCCCAGCATTTT
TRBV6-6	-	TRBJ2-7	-	CASRSFRDHSYEQYF	TGTGCCAGCAGGTCTTTCCGGGACCACTCCTACGAGCAGTACTTC
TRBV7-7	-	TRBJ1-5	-	CASSLDLGQPQHF	TGTGCTAGCAGCTTAGATTTAGGGCAGCCCCAGCATTTT
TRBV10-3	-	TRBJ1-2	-	CAITGRWVDGYTF	TGTGCCATCACGGGCCGCTGGGTAGATGGCTACACCTTC
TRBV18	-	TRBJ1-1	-	CASSASGGSNTEAFF	TGTGCCAGCTCAGCATCAGGTGGGTCAAACACTGAAGCTTTCTTT
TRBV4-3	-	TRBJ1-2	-	CASSQVPLTGYTF	TGCGCCAGCAGCCAAGTCCCCTTGACTGGCTACACCTTC
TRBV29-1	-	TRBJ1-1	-	CSVDFGAGREAFF	TGCAGCGTTGACTTTGGGGCGGGGAGGGAAGCTTTCTTT
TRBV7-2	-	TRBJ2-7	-	CASSTSGEFYEQYF	TGTGCCAGCAGCACCTCGGGGGAATTCTACGAGCAGTACTTC
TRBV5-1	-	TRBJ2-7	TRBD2	CASSSPGLAPSVQYF	TGCGCCAGCAGCTCACCGGGACTAGCGCCATCCGTGCAGTACTTC
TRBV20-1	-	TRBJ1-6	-	CSASWSSYNSPLHF	TGCAGTGCTAGTTGGAGCTCCTATAATTCACCCCTCCACTTT
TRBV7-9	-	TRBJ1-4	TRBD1	CASSTRDRGDEKLFF	TGTGCCAGCAGCACCCGGGACAGGGGCGATGAAAAACTGTTTTTT
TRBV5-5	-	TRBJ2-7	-	CASSLALAGLSYEQYF	TGTGCCAGCAGCTTGGCTTTAGCAGGACTCTCCTACGAGCAGTACTTC
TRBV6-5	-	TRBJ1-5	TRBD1	CASSTRQGIQPQHF	TGTGCCAGCAGTACCCGACAGGGTATCCAGCCCCAGCATTTT
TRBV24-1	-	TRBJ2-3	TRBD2	CAKNDGTSCPDTQYF	TGTGCCAAAAACGACGGGACTAGCTGCCCGGATACGCAGTATTTT
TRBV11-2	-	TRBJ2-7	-	CASSRTRPPEWSTGYEQYF	TGTGCCAGCAGCAGGACCAGGCCGCCGGAATGGAGCACGGGCTACGAGCAGTACTTC
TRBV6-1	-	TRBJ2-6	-	CASSGLTGSGANVLTF	TGTGCCAGCAGTGGGCTAACGGGCTCTGGGGCCAACGTCCTGACTTTC
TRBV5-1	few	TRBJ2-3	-	CASSFSGRTDTQYF	TGCGCCAGCAGCTTCTCGGGGAGGACAGATACGCAGTATTTT
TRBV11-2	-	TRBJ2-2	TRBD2	CASTPRGGFTGELFF	TGTGCCAGCACCCCCCGGGGGGGGTTCACCGGGGAGCTGTTTTTT
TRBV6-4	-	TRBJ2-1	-	CASSDWRNNEQFF	TGTGCCAGCAGTGACTGGCGGAACAATGAGCAGTTCTTC
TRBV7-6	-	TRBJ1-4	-	CASSLRGANNEKLFF	TGTGCCAGCAGCTTACGGGGGGCGAATAATGAAAAACTGTTTTTT
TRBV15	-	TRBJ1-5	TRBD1	CATSSLQGATLSNQPQHF	TGTGCCACCAGCAGTCTCCAGGGGGCTACTTTGAGCAATCAGCCCCAGCATTTT
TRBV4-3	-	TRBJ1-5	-	CASSQDTYQPQHF	TGCGCCAGCAGCCAAGACACCTATCAGCCCCAGCATTTT
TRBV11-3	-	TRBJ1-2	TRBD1	CASRGKVVYGTVPRGYGYTF	TGTGCCAGCAGGGGTAAGGTGGTGTATGGGACAGTTCCAAGGGGCTATGGCTACACCTTC
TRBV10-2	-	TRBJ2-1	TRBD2	CASRAGTSGVYEQFF	TGCGCCAGCAGGGCCGGGACTAGCGGGGTCTATGAGCAGTTCTTC
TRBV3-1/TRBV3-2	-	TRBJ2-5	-	CASSLRVQETQYF	TGTGCCAGCAGCCTAAGGGTCCAAGAGACCCAGTACTTC
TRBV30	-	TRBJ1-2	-	CAWSQGFYGYTF	TGTGCCTGGTCACAGGGATTCTATGGCTACACCTTC
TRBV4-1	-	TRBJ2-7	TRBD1	CASSRDRTYEQYF	TGCGCCAGCAGTAGGGACAGAACCTACGAGCAGTACTTC
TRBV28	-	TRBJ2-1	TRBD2	CASSWTSGGPKEQFF	TGTGCCAGCAGTTGGACTAGCGGGGGCCCCAAGGAGCAGTTCTTC
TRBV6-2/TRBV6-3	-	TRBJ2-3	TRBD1	CASSTRDSTSTDTQYF	TGTGCCAGCAGTACCCGGGACAGTACTAGCACAGATACGCAGTATTTT
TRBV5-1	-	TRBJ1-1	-	CASSRGGLNTEAFF	TGCGCCAGCAGCCGGGGGGGATTGAACACTGAAGCTTTCTTT
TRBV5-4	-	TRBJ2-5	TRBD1	CASSIQGDETQYF	TGTGCCAGCAGCATACAGGGGGACGAGACCCAGTACTTC
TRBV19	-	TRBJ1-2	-	CASRPPGQPNYGYTF	TGTGCCAGTAGACCGCCGGGACAACCTAACTATGGCTACACCTTC
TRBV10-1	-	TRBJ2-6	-	CASSGSGYAGANVLTF	TGCGCCAGCAGTGGTTCCGGGTATGCTGGGGCCAACGTCCTGACTTTC
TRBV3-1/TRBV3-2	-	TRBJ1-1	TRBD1	CASSSRDRGTEAFF	TGTGCCAGCAGCAGCCGGGACAGGGGAACTGAAGCTTTCTTT
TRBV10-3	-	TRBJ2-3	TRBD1	CAISEYPGQELRDTQYF	TGTGCCATCAGTGAGTACCCGGGACAGGAGCTTCGGGATACGCAGTATTTT